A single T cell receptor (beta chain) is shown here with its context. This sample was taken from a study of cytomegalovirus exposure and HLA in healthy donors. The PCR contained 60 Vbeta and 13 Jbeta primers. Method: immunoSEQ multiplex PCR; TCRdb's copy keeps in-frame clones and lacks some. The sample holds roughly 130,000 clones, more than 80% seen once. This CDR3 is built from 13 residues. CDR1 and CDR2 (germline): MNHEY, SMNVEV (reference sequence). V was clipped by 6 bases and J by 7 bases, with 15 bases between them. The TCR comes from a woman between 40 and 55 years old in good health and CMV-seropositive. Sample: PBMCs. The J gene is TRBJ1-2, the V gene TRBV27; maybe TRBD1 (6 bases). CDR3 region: CASSAGASVGYTF. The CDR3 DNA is TGTGCCAGCAGCGCGGGGGCTTCGGTTGGCTACACCTTC.